A selection of T cell receptor beta chains follows, all from one sample in a study of beta chain features in type 1 diabetes. Generated by immunoSEQ multiplex PCR, the TCRdb table keeps only in-frame clones and is missing some. The sample has roughly 150,000 clones; around 7.8% are singletons. Sequences were obtained from central memory CD4+ T cells from blood. The receptors derive from a woman aged 40 to 50 with type 1 diabetes. Both conserved end residues are part of each CDR3. The order of the fields is V gene, J gene, CDR3 protein.

TRBV4-3	TRBJ2-1	CASSFAGTTSNEQFF
TRBV6-5	TRBJ1-1	CASSFSRDTEAFF
TRBV4-2	TRBJ1-2	CASSQETGNGYTF
TRBV5-6	TRBJ2-7	CASSLGMGGSSYEQYF
TRBV2	TRBJ1-2	CASRAGSADGYTF
TRBV6-5	TRBJ1-1	CASSPRGQGTFF
TRBV9	TRBJ2-7	CASSVGAREGEQYF
TRBV28	TRBJ2-4	CASSPGNIQYF
TRBV19	TRBJ2-1	CASSISKQGEQFF
TRBV9	TRBJ1-2	CASSVDRGEIYGYTF
TRBV4-3	TRBJ2-5	CASSQGRGGQETQYF
TRBV2	TRBJ1-5	CASGKRDRGRGQPQHF
TRBV14	TRBJ1-3	CASSQDPRSPIYF